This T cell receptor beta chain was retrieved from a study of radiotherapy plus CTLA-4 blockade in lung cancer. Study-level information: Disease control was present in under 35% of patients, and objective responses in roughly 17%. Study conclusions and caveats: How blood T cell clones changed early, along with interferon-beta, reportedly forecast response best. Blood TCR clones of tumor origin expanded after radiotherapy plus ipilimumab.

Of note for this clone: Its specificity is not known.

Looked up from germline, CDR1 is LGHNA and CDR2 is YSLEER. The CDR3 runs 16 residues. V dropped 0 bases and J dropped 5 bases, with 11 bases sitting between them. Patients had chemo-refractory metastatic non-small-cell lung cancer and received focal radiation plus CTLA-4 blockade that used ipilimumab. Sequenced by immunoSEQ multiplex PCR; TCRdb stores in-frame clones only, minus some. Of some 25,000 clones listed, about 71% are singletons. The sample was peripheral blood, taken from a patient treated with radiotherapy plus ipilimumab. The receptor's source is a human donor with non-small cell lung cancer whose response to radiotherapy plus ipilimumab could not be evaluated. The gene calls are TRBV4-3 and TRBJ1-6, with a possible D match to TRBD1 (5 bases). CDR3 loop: CASSQDRPGNNSPLHF. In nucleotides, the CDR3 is TGCGCCAGCAGCCAAGATCGGCCAGGGAATAATTCACCCCTCCACTTT.